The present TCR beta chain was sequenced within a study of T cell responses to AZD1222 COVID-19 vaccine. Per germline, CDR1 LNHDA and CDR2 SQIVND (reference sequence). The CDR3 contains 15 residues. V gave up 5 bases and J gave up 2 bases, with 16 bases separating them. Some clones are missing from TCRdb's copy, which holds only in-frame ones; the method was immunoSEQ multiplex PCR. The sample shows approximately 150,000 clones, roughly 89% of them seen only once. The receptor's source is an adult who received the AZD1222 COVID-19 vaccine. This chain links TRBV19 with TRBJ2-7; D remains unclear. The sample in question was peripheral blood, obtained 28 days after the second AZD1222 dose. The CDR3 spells CASSSWPSGTYEQYF. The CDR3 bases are TGTGCCAGTAGTTCTTGGCCCTCCGGAACCTACGAGCAGTACTTC. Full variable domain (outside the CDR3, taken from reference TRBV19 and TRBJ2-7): DGGITQSPKYLFRKEGQNVTLSCEQNLNHDAMYWYRQDPGQGLRLIYYSQIVNDFQKGDIAEGYSVSREKKESFPLTVTSAQKNPTAFYLCASSSWPSGTYEQYFGPGTRLTVT.